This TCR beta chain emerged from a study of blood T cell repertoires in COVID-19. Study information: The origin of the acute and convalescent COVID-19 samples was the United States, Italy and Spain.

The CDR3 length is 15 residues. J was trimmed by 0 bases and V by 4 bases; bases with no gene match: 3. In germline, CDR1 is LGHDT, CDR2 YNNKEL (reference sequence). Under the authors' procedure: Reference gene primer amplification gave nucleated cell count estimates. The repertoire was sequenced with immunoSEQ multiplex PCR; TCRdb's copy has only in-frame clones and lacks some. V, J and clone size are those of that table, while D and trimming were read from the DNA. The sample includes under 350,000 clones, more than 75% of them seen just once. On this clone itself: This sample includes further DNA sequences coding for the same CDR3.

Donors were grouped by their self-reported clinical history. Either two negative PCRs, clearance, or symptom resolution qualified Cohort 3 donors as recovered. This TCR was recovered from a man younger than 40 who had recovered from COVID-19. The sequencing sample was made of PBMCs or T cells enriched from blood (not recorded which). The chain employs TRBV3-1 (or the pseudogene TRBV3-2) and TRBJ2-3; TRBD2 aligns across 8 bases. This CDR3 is CASSPTSGSTDTQYF. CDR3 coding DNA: TGTGCCAGCAGCCCCACTAGCGGTAGCACAGATACGCAGTATTTT.